Presented here are 22 T cell receptor beta chains from one specimen sequenced in a study of cytomegalovirus exposure and HLA in healthy donors. Primers for the PCR totalled 60 Vbeta and 13 Jbeta. Here immunoSEQ multiplex PCR was the method, and the copy in TCRdb shows in-frame clones only, minus some. Among some 150,000 clones listed, approximately 68% were seen once. Sequenced material: PBMCs. Every receptor here comes from a man aged 40-55 years in good health and CMV-seronegative.

CDR3 protein: CATSSQRDEQYF. CDR3 coding DNA: TGTGCCACCAGCTCCCAGCGGGATGAGCAGTACTTC. The rearrangement links TRBV15 to TRBJ2-5; 7 bases are shared with TRBD2. V trimming: 5 bases; J trimming: 11 bases; junction bases outside the gene matches: 8. Germline V gene data show CDR1 as LNHNV and CDR2 as YYDKDF (reference sequence). This CDR3 spans 12 amino acids.

The chain recombines TRBV5-1 with TRBJ2-3; the match to TRBD2 covers 14 bases. Germline CDR1 and CDR2: SGHRS and YFSETQ. Trimming at V came to 3 bases and at J to 1 base, leaving 1 base not matched to a gene. The CDR3 runs 16 residues. The CDR3 nucleotides read TGCGCCAGCAGCTCGACTAGCGGGAGGGGCACAGATACGCAGTATTTT. Amino acids: CASSSTSGRGTDTQYF.

The gene calls are TRBV27 and TRBJ1-2; TRBD1 is a possible D gene (5 bases). Trimming pared 5 bases from V and 4 bases from J, leaving 17 bases between. Germline V lookup: CDR1 MNHEY, CDR2 SMNVEV (reference sequence). This CDR3 region has 15 residues. CDR3 in amino acids: CASSPAGGAVYGYTF. In DNA form, the CDR3 reads TGTGCCAGCAGTCCAGCAGGTGGGGCTGTCTATGGCTACACCTTC.

The genes are TRBV28 and TRBJ2-1; D possibly corresponds to TRBD1 (6 bases). The V and J ends lost 6 bases and 5 bases respectively, with 14 bases between them. Germline V gene lookup returns CDR1 MDHEN and CDR2 SYDVKM. The CDR3 loop spans 14 amino acids. As DNA, the CDR3 is TGTGCCAGCAGCTCGACAGGCCGAAACAATGAGCAGTTCTTC. Translation gives CASSSTGRNNEQFF.

This clone was observed a few times. This rearrangement joins TRBV7-3 to TRBJ1-2, with 8 nucleotides matching TRBD1. CDR1 SGHTA and CDR2 FQGTGA come from the germline V gene. The CDR3 length is 13 residues. V dropped 2 bases and J dropped 9; count of bases not matched to a gene: 5. The CDR3 here is CASSLQGARSYTF. The CDR3, as DNA: TGTGCCAGCAGCTTACAGGGGGCGCGTAGCTACACCTTC.

This chain uses TRBV27 with TRBJ2-4; D possibly corresponds to TRBD1 (6 bases). Trimming stripped 5 bases from V and 8 bases from J, with 10 bases between. Germline loops: CDR1 MNHEY, CDR2 SMNVEV (reference sequence). The CDR3 is 12 residues long. The CDR3 spells CASSPAGDIQYF. The DNA of the CDR3 is TGTGCCAGCAGTCCCGCAGGGGACATTCAGTACTTC.

The V gene is TRBV5-6, the J gene TRBJ1-2; possible D gene TRBD1, 5 bases. Germline loops: CDR1 SGHDT, CDR2 YYEEEE. V shed 5 bases and J shed 1 base, with 12 bases lying between them. CDR3 length: 14 residues. DNA of the CDR3: TGTGCCAGCAGGCCGGGACTGATTAACTATGGCTACACCTTC. Translated: CASRPGLINYGYTF.

This clone was seen a few times. The chain recombines TRBV6-5 with TRBJ1-1, with D hard to call. Germline V CDR1 and CDR2: MNHEY, SVGAGI. V shed 2 bases and J shed 2 bases, with 12 bases lying between them. This CDR3 has 15 amino acids. CDR3 amino acids: CASSYGRGRNTEAFF. DNA of the CDR3: TGTGCCAGCAGTTACGGGCGTGGGCGAAACACTGAAGCTTTCTTT.

This clone turned up a few times. V gene TRBV19 combines with J gene TRBJ2-2; 7 bases align to TRBD1. The V and J ends lost 7 bases and 8 bases, in that order; junction bases with no gene match: 16. CDR3 size: 16 residues. CDR1 is LNHDA, CDR2 SQIVND, per germline (reference sequence). CDR3 bases: TGTGCCAGTACCAACTATCGGGACAGCGGATTTGGGGAGCTGTTTTTT. This translates into CASTNYRDSGFGELFF. The full variable domain, in which reference TRBV19 and TRBJ2-2 provide the parts outside the CDR3, is DGGITQSPKYLFRKEGQNVTLSCEQNLNHDAMYWYRQDPGQGLRLIYYSQIVNDFQKGDIAEGYSVSREKKESFPLTVTSAQKNPTAFYLCASTNYRDSGFGELFFGEGSRLTVL.

The CDR3 reads CASRWTGYNEQFF. The CDR3, as DNA: TGTGCCAGCAGATGGACAGGGTACAATGAGCAGTTCTTC. The chain carries TRBV5-6 and TRBJ2-1, with 8 bases that match TRBD1. Germline lookup yields CDR1 SGHDT and CDR2 YYEEEE. Trimming took 5 bases from V and 4 from J; bases not matched to a gene: 2. The CDR3 consists of 13 residues.

The chain carries TRBV5-4 and TRBJ2-7; tentative D call: TRBD2 (5 bases). The germline V and J ends were trimmed by 2 bases and 3 bases, with 9 bases remaining between them. The CDR3 consists of 13 residues. Germline lookup yields CDR1 SGHNT and CDR2 YYREEE (reference sequence). For the CDR3, the DNA is TGTGCCAGCAGCTTTGGGAGCAACTACGAGCAGTACTTC. It yields the protein CASSFGSNYEQYF.

The chain links TRBV19 to TRBJ2-7, with 9 bases lining up with TRBD1. The junction had 4 bases not matched to a gene; V was cut back by 3 bases and J by 4 bases. The CDR3 runs 14 residues. Germline V gene lookup returns CDR1 LNHDA and CDR2 SQIVND (reference sequence). CDR3 sequence: CASSIGTGRYEQYF. The CDR3 bases are TGTGCCAGTAGTATTGGGACAGGGAGGTACGAGCAGTACTTC.

The chain recombines TRBV5-4 with TRBJ1-5, with D unresolved. Germline V gives CDR1 SGHNT, CDR2 YYREEE (reference sequence). This CDR3 comprises 13 residues. Trimming took off 0 bases at V and 5 bases at J, with 6 bases between the two ends. CDR3 nucleotide sequence: TGTGCCAGCAGCTTGGGTCTGTATCAGCCCCAGCATTTT. It is translated as CASSLGLYQPQHF.

Turning to this clone: Other DNA sequences within the sample encode an identical CDR3. This rearrangement joins TRBV27 to TRBJ2-2; D not certain. V lost 3 bases and J 1 base, leaving 9 bases between the germline ends. Germline CDR1 reads MNHEY; CDR2 reads SMNVEV (reference sequence). The CDR3 has 15 amino acids. The CDR3 protein is CASSFQTGNTGELFF. In DNA form, the CDR3 reads TGTGCCAGCAGTTTTCAAACTGGGAACACCGGGGAGCTGTTTTTT.

The CDR3 DNA reads TGTGCCAGCAGTCAACGTGGCGGGGGGGCTCGCAACTATGGCTACACCTTC. It translates to CASSQRGGGARNYGYTF. The rearrangement links TRBV2 to TRBJ1-2, with a weak D call TRBD1 (6 bases). Germline CDR1 and CDR2: SNHLY and FYNNEI. The CDR3 loop spans 17 amino acids. Trimming stripped 5 bases from V and 2 bases from J, with 21 bases between.

The chain uses TRBV7-8 and TRBJ1-2, with D tentatively TRBD1 (5 bases). This CDR3 is 12 amino acids long. V was shortened by 8 bases and J by 6 bases, with 13 bases between the two germline ends. Germline values: CDR1 SGHVS, CDR2 FQNEAQ. CDR3 nucleotides: TGTGCCAGCTCCTTTGGGGGGAATGGCTACACCTTC. The encoded protein is CASSFGGNGYTF.

This chain connects TRBV5-1 to TRBJ1-1; 7 nucleotides agree with TRBD1. The CDR3 covers 15 residues. CDR1 is SGHRS and CDR2 is YFSETQ in the germline V gene. J was trimmed by 1 base and V by 2 bases; bases with no gene match: 5. CDR3: CASSFSDRENTEAFF. For the CDR3, the DNA is TGCGCCAGCAGCTTCTCCGACAGGGAGAACACTGAAGCTTTCTTT.

The V call is TRBV10-3, the J call TRBJ2-7; 11 nucleotides line up with TRBD2. J gave up 6 bases and V 11 bases, and 6 bases lay outside the gene matches. Germline CDR1 ENHRY, CDR2 SYGVKD. The CDR3 consists of 12 residues. CDR3 in DNA: TGTGCCGCCGTTAGCGGGAGGGCCGAGCAGTACTTC. It codes for CAAVSGRAEQYF.

A few counts support this clone. The rearrangement joins TRBV6-5 to TRBJ1-5, with 10 bases fitting TRBD1. The CDR3 covers 14 residues. J lost 5 bases, V lost 5 bases, and 3 bases had no gene match. In germline, CDR1 is MNHEY, CDR2 SVGAGI. CDR3 sequence: CASSRGTGDQPQHF. As DNA, the CDR3 is TGTGCCAGCAGTAGAGGGACAGGGGATCAGCCCCAGCATTTT.

The genes are TRBV7-9 and TRBJ1-5, with TRBD1 matching over 8 bases. V dropped 1 base and J dropped 7; count of bases not matched to a gene: 9. The CDR3 is 16 residues long. Germline V gene lookup returns CDR1 SEHNR and CDR2 FQNEAQ (reference sequence). The CDR3 region has the DNA TGTGCCAGCAGCTTAGTTGCAGGGGGCCCCGGGCAGCCCCAGCATTTT. Translation: CASSLVAGGPGQPQHF. The full variable domain, in which reference TRBV7-9 and TRBJ1-5 provide the parts outside the CDR3, is DTGVSQNPRHKITKRGQNVTFRCDPISEHNRLYWYRQTLGQGPEFLTYFQNEAQLEKSRLLSDRFSAERPKGSFSTLEIQRTEQGDSAMYLCASSLVAGGPGQPQHFGDGTRLSIL.

This clone has only a few counts. The rearrangement joins TRBV6-6 to TRBJ2-6; TRBD1 matches at 7 bases. This CDR3 is built from 15 residues. Germline V gene data show CDR1 as MNHNY and CDR2 as SVGAGI (reference sequence). Germline trimming cut 5 bases from V and 5 bases from J; bases unmatched to any gene: 6. CDR3 nucleotide sequence: TGTGCCAGCAGTCTAGAGGGGGCTAGGGCCAACGTCCTGACTTTC. This translates into CASSLEGARANVLTF.

CDR3 nucleotide sequence: TGCAGCGCGACACAGGGGGCCGAGGGCACTGAAGCTTTCTTT. Translation gives CSATQGAEGTEAFF. This rearrangement joins TRBV29-1 to TRBJ1-1; TRBD1 matches 9 bases. Germline assignment: CDR1 SQVTM and CDR2 ANQGSEA. V shed 7 bases, J shed 4 bases, and the junction held 10 bases outside the gene matches. The CDR3 runs 14 residues.